The 29 T cell receptor beta chains below come from one sample, sequenced in a study of blood T cell repertoires in COVID-19. Produced via immunoSEQ multiplex PCR; TCRdb's table is partial and in-frame only. The sample yields about 61,000 clones, approximately 79% seen once. The sample consisted of peripheral blood. Receptor source: a woman between 65 and 79 years old with acute or convalescent COVID-19.

This clone was observed a single time. The chain carries TRBV5-1 and TRBJ2-1; TRBD2 agrees at 10 bases. Trimming at V came to 4 bases and at J to 5 bases, leaving 12 bases not matched to a gene. CDR3 length equals 17 residues. CDR1 is SGHRS, CDR2 YFSETQ, per germline. The CDR3 spells CASSPSLAGSSHNEQFF. In DNA form, the CDR3 reads TGCGCCAGCAGCCCCTCACTAGCGGGGTCGTCCCACAATGAGCAGTTCTTC.

This rearrangement joins TRBV15 to TRBJ2-3; no reliable D call. The CDR3 contains 16 residues. From germline, CDR1 is LNHNV and CDR2 YYDKDF (reference sequence). V was trimmed by 1 base and J by 2 bases, leaving 13 bases between them. CDR3 bases: TGTGCCACCAGCAGAGGCTCCGGGTCCTCCACAGATACGCAGTATTTT. Residues: CATSRGSGSSTDTQYF.

The V gene is TRBV29-1, the J gene TRBJ2-3; TRBD1 aligns across 9 bases. Germline V gives CDR1 SQVTM, CDR2 ANQGSEA. The CDR3 is made up of 16 amino acids. The J segment lost 5 bases and the V segment lost 2 bases, leaving 11 bases of the junction unmatched. CDR3 DNA: TGCAGCGTTGAATTAAACAGGGGGCGGATTGGAGATACGCAGTATTTT. Translated: CSVELNRGRIGDTQYF.

This clone has only a few counts. The chain employs TRBV9 and TRBJ1-1; 8 bases agree with TRBD1. The CDR3 sequence is 15 residues long. J gave up 3 bases and V 0 bases, and 4 bases lay outside the gene matches. Germline CDR1 and CDR2: SGDLS and YYNGEE. CDR3 sequence: CASSVVAGGDTEAFF. DNA of the CDR3: TGTGCCAGCAGCGTAGTTGCAGGGGGCGACACTGAAGCTTTCTTT.

The V call is TRBV5-1, the J call TRBJ1-2; D unresolved. V lost 0 bases and J 7 bases, leaving 10 bases between the germline ends. This CDR3 spans 13 amino acids. CDR1 SGHRS and CDR2 YFSETQ come from the germline V gene. The CDR3 bases are TGCGCCAGCAGCTTGGCCGAGGGAGGTGGCTACACCTTC. It encodes CASSLAEGGGYTF. Drawing the rest from reference TRBV5-1 and TRBJ1-2, the complete variable domain is KAGVTQTPRYLIKTRGQQVTLSCSPISGHRSVSWYQQTPGQGLQFLFEYFSETQRNKGNFPGRFSGRQFSNSRSEMNVSTLELGDSALYLCASSLAEGGGYTFGSGTRLTVV.

This chain connects TRBV9 to TRBJ2-2; 7 nucleotides match TRBD2. V was clipped by 2 bases and J by 4 bases; unmatched bases: 8. Germline V CDR1 and CDR2: SGDLS, YYNGEE. The CDR3 has 16 amino acids. The CDR3 spells CASSVPSGAVTGELFF. For the CDR3, the DNA is TGTGCCAGCAGCGTCCCAAGCGGGGCTGTCACCGGGGAGCTGTTTTTT.

This rearrangement joins TRBV7-9 to TRBJ2-3, with 8 bases that match TRBD1. V was clipped by 5 bases and J by 2 bases; unmatched bases: 12. The length of the CDR3 is 17 residues. Germline V lookup: CDR1 SEHNR, CDR2 FQNEAQ (reference sequence). The CDR3 region has the DNA TGTGCCAGCAGCACAGGGACAGGTTCCAGACACACAGATACGCAGTATTTT. The encoded protein is CASSTGTGSRHTDTQYF.

V gene TRBV9 combines with J gene TRBJ2-2; D is perhaps TRBD1 (5 bases). Trimming shortened V by 0 bases and J by 6 bases, and 12 bases separated the two germline ends. Germline assignment: CDR1 SGDLS and CDR2 YYNGEE. This CDR3 is built from 15 residues. The CDR3 region is CASSVGGHRSGELFF. CDR3 bases: TGTGCCAGCAGCGTAGGAGGACACCGATCCGGGGAGCTGTTTTTT.

This clone was picked up a small number of times. The genes are TRBV5-4 and TRBJ2-3; D possibly corresponds to TRBD2 (5 bases). V lost 6 bases, J lost 4 bases, and 12 bases lay in between. The germline CDR1 and CDR2 sequences are SGHNT and YYREEE (reference sequence). The CDR3 contains 13 residues. DNA for the CDR3: TGTGCCAGCAAGCCTAGCCTCGCAGATACGCAGTATTTT. This gives the protein CASKPSLADTQYF.

This clone was seen once. The V gene is TRBV14, the J gene TRBJ2-3, with D perhaps TRBD2 (5 bases). CDR3 length: 15 amino acids. The V gene lost 4 bases and the J gene lost 3 bases, with 14 bases spanning the gap. In germline, CDR1 is SGHDN, CDR2 FVKESK. Here the CDR3 reads CASSLATYRTDTQYF. The DNA of the CDR3 is TGTGCCAGCAGCCTAGCGACATATCGGACAGATACGCAGTATTTT. The complete variable domain, with remaining parts taken from reference TRBV14 and TRBJ2-3, reads EAGVTQFPSHSVIEKGQTVTLRCDPISGHDNLYWYRRVMGKEIKFLLHFVKESKQDESGMPNNRFLAERTGGTYSTLKVQPAELEDSGVYFCASSLATYRTDTQYFGPGTRLTVL.

The V and J genes are TRBV5-6 and TRBJ1-1; perhaps TRBD1 as D (5 bases). Germline V gene sequence: CDR1 SGHDT, CDR2 YYEEEE. Trimming pared 0 bases from V and 5 bases from J, leaving 14 bases between. CDR3 size: 15 residues. Here the CDR3 reads CASSLANFGGTEAFF. As DNA, the CDR3 is TGTGCCAGCAGCTTGGCGAATTTTGGGGGGACTGAAGCTTTCTTT.

V usage is TRBV12-3 or TRBV12-4 and J usage is TRBJ2-5; TRBD1 matches at 7 bases. The CDR3 extends over 13 amino acids. V shed 5 bases, J shed 7 bases, and the junction held 7 bases outside the gene matches. In DNA, the CDR3 is TGTGCCAGCAGTAACACAGGGGCAGCGACCCAGTACTTC. Residues: CASSNTGAATQYF.

This rearrangement joins TRBV29-1 to TRBJ2-3; D gene uncertain. The ends were cut back, 2 bases at V and 2 bases at J, with 8 bases in the middle. Germline V CDR1 and CDR2: SQVTM, ANQGSEA. This CDR3 spans 13 amino acids. The CDR3 protein is CSVESGATDTQYF. CDR3 sequence (DNA): TGCAGCGTTGAATCTGGAGCCACAGATACGCAGTATTTT.

This clone was detected only once. The CDR3 here is CASSSRGITDTQYF. The CDR3 region has the DNA TGTGCCAGCAGCTCGCGGGGGATCACAGATACGCAGTATTTT. The chain couples TRBV11-3 to TRBJ2-3; 7 nucleotides line up with TRBD2. The V and J ends lost 4 bases and 2 bases, in that order; junction bases with no gene match: 3. The germline CDR1 and CDR2 sequences are SGHNT and YENEEA. This CDR3 spans 14 amino acids.

This chain links TRBV7-6 with TRBJ1-5; 8 nucleotides match TRBD1. The CDR3 sequence is 15 residues long. The V segment lost 2 bases and the J segment 3 bases; nucleotides outside the gene matches: 3. Germline V CDR1 and CDR2: SGHVS, FNYEAQ. The CDR3 reads CASSLSRGPNQPQHF. For the CDR3, the DNA is TGTGCCAGCAGCTTAAGCAGGGGGCCCAATCAGCCCCAGCATTTT.

This clone was counted a single time. The genes are TRBV25-1 and TRBJ1-2, with D possibly being TRBD1 (5 bases). V lost 3 bases to trimming and J lost 8 bases, with 10 bases between them. In germline, CDR1 is MGHDK, CDR2 SYGVNS. This CDR3 spans 12 amino acids. The CDR3, as DNA: TGTGCCAGCAGTGAGCAGGGTCGGGGCTACACCTTC. Translated, it gives CASSEQGRGYTF.

The chain links TRBV5-1 to TRBJ1-2, with TRBD1 matching 10 bases. The V gene end was trimmed by 4 bases and the J gene end by 4 bases; junction bases not matched to a gene: 7. The germline CDR1 and CDR2 sequences are SGHRS and YFSETQ. The CDR3 spans 15 residues. CDR3 sequence: CASSPTGGLGYGYTF. CDR3 sequence (DNA): TGCGCCAGCAGCCCGACAGGGGGCTTGGGCTATGGCTACACCTTC.

The J gene is TRBJ2-3, the V gene TRBV9; D not certain. This CDR3 has 15 amino acids. Germline loops: CDR1 SGDLS, CDR2 YYNGEE. V was cut by 0 bases and J by 0 bases, with 8 bases left in between. The CDR3, as DNA: TGTGCCAGCAGCGTAGGGCGGCCTAGCACAGATACGCAGTATTTT. Encoded protein: CASSVGRPSTDTQYF.

The rearrangement uses TRBV2 and TRBJ2-1, with 9 nucleotides matching TRBD2. V was clipped by 4 bases and J by 4 bases; unmatched bases: 5. CDR1 is SNHLY, CDR2 FYNNEI, per germline. CDR3 length: 15 residues. The CDR3 protein is CASSVQRGAYNEQFF. CDR3 nucleotides: TGTGCCAGCAGTGTTCAGCGGGGGGCTTACAATGAGCAGTTCTTC.

This clone was observed a handful of times. This sequence joins TRBV3-1 (or the pseudogene TRBV3-2) and TRBJ1-2; TRBD1 aligns across 7 bases. Germline CDR1 is LGHDT and CDR2 is YNNKEL (reference sequence). The V and J ends lost 4 bases and 4 bases, in that order; junction bases with no gene match: 12. The CDR3 runs to 16 residues. DNA for the CDR3: TGTGCCAGCAGCCTCCACCCCGGACAGGCTTCCTATGGCTACACCTTC. This translates into CASSLHPGQASYGYTF.

This sequence joins TRBV10-1 and TRBJ1-5; no firm D call. V lost 5 bases and J lost 0, with 5 bases in between. Per germline, CDR1 WNHNN and CDR2 SYGVQD (reference sequence). The CDR3 consists of 13 residues. In nucleotides, the CDR3 is TGCGCCAGCAGTCGAGATAGCAATCAGCCCCAGCATTTT. Protein product: CASSRDSNQPQHF.

This clone has only one observation. J is TRBJ2-3 and V is TRBV9, with 7 bases matching TRBD1. The CDR3 totals 13 residues. Germline V lookup: CDR1 SGDLS, CDR2 YYNGEE. J lost 9 bases, V lost 0 bases, and 4 bases had no gene match. As DNA, the CDR3 is TGTGCCAGCAGCGTAGTTCAGGGGGACACGCAGTATTTT. Translation: CASSVVQGDTQYF.

The table lists this clone with a few counts. V usage is TRBV19 and J usage is TRBJ2-3; D possibly corresponds to TRBD2 (6 bases). Germline CDR1 reads LNHDA; CDR2 reads SQIVND (reference sequence). V was cut by 1 base and J by 2 bases, with 16 bases left in between. The CDR3 runs to 17 residues. The CDR3 loop reads CASSIVAGGPLTDTQYF. DNA of the CDR3: TGTGCCAGTAGTATAGTGGCCGGGGGACCCCTCACAGATACGCAGTATTTT.

This clone has more than one count but fewer than ten. The V and J genes are TRBV7-2 and TRBJ1-6; TRBD1 agrees at 7 bases. Germline values: CDR1 SGHTA, CDR2 FQGNSA. Losses at the gene ends were 5 bases for V and 5 bases for J; bases not matched to a gene: 6. The CDR3 has 15 amino acids. In DNA form, the CDR3 reads TGTGCCAGCAGCCCCTTGGGACAGAATAATTCACCCCTCCACTTT. Encoded protein: CASSPLGQNNSPLHF.

The V and J genes are TRBV13 and TRBJ1-1, with 8 bases aligning to TRBD1. Looked up from germline, CDR1 is PRHDT and CDR2 is FYEKMQ (reference sequence). This CDR3 has 15 residues. The J segment lost 1 base and the V segment lost 5 bases, leaving 6 bases of the junction unmatched. CDR3 nucleotides: TGTGCCAGCAGCAAACGGACAGGGAGGAACACTGAAGCTTTCTTT. The encoded protein is CASSKRTGRNTEAFF.

Written as DNA, the CDR3 is TGCGCCAGCAGCGAGTCGGGGGAAGAGACCCAGTACTTC. Its translation is CASSESGEETQYF. The chain joins TRBV5-1 to TRBJ2-5, with D tentatively TRBD2 (6 bases). Germline CDR1 and CDR2: SGHRS and YFSETQ. V lost 4 bases and J 3 bases, leaving 10 bases between the germline ends. The CDR3 sequence is 13 residues long.

The genes are TRBV7-3 and TRBJ2-2; D unclear. Trimming left V 4 bases short and J 0 bases short, with 9 bases between. Germline V CDR1 and CDR2: SGHTA, FQGTGA. This CDR3 is built from 15 residues. DNA of the CDR3: TGTGCCAGCAGCTCTTCACGCGCGAACACCGGGGAGCTGTTTTTT. It specifies CASSSSRANTGELFF.

The CDR3 sequence is CASRTSGGRNEQFF. CDR3 sequence (DNA): TGCGCCAGCAGGACTAGCGGGGGTCGGAATGAGCAGTTCTTC. The rearrangement uses TRBV5-1 and TRBJ2-1, with 12 bases matching TRBD2. V was clipped by 5 bases and J by 7 bases; unmatched bases: 4. This CDR3 spans 14 amino acids. Germline V gene lookup returns CDR1 SGHRS and CDR2 YFSETQ.

This clone was seen at least ten times. This chain connects TRBV7-7 to TRBJ2-7; 8 bases fit TRBD1. The V gene's germline CDR1 is SSHAT and CDR2 FNYEAQ (reference sequence). The CDR3 length is 15 residues. V was pared by 1 base and J by 7 bases, with 9 bases of the junction left unmatched. The CDR3 loop reads CASSLEADRAGEQYF. The DNA of the CDR3 is TGTGCCAGCAGCTTAGAGGCGGACAGGGCCGGAGAGCAGTACTTC.